A selection of T cell receptor beta chains follows, all from one sample in a study of T cell responses to AZD1222 COVID-19 vaccine. TCRdb's copy holds only in-frame clones and misses some; the assay was immunoSEQ multiplex PCR. The table has 75,000 to 100,000 clones, over 75% seen once. Sequencing used peripheral blood, obtained on day 0 of AZD1222 vaccination. The receptors stem from an adult in good health. The CDR3 runs from the conserved cysteine through the conserved F or W. A D gene is named only where the DNA matches it firmly. Expanded clones get a size class; other rows say once, few or many, or leave the size out.

D gene: TRBD1; clone size: .; V gene: TRBV5-1; J gene: TRBJ1-3; CDR3 protein: CASGTGDLQSGNTIYF; CDR3 DNA: TGCGCCAGCGGGACAGGGGATCTACAATCTGGAAACACCATATATTTT
D gene: TRBD2; clone size: .; V gene: TRBV27; J gene: TRBJ2-1; CDR3 protein: CASRLAGPYNEQFF; CDR3 DNA: TGTGCCAGCAGACTAGCGGGACCCTACAATGAGCAGTTCTTC
D gene: TRBD2; clone size: .; V gene: TRBV18; J gene: TRBJ2-1; CDR3 protein: CASSQGLAANEQFF; CDR3 DNA: TGTGCCAGCTCACAGGGACTAGCGGCCAATGAGCAGTTCTTC
D gene: .; clone size: .; V gene: TRBV19; J gene: TRBJ2-3; CDR3 protein: CASSIGGSSTDTQYF; CDR3 DNA: TGTGCCAGTAGTATAGGGGGATCTAGCACAGATACGCAGTATTTT
D gene: .; clone size: .; V gene: TRBV6-1; J gene: TRBJ1-2; CDR3 protein: CASSEDSSFYGYTF; CDR3 DNA: TGTGCCAGCAGTGAAGACAGTTCTTTCTATGGCTACACCTTC
D gene: TRBD1; clone size: .; V gene: TRBV14; J gene: TRBJ1-1; CDR3 protein: CASSQIRQGWRNTEAFF; CDR3 DNA: TGTGCCAGCAGCCAAATCCGACAGGGATGGAGGAACACTGAAGCTTTCTTT
D gene: TRBD1; clone size: .; V gene: TRBV2; J gene: TRBJ1-5; CDR3 protein: CASSRDSPKLGQPQHF; CDR3 DNA: TGTGCCAGCAGTAGGGACAGTCCGAAGTTAGGTCAGCCCCAGCATTTT
D gene: TRBD2; clone size: .; V gene: TRBV29-1; J gene: TRBJ2-2; CDR3 protein: CSVYHSGGDNTGELFF; CDR3 DNA: TGCAGCGTATACCATAGCGGGGGGGATAACACCGGGGAGCTGTTTTTT
D gene: TRBD2; clone size: .; V gene: TRBV24-1; J gene: TRBJ2-7; CDR3 protein: CATSDPGTSGIEQYF; CDR3 DNA: TGTGCCACCAGTGACCCCGGGACTAGCGGGATCGAGCAGTACTTC
D gene: .; clone size: .; V gene: TRBV28; J gene: TRBJ2-7; CDR3 protein: CASRERVGSGVGKQYF; CDR3 DNA: TGTGCCAGCAGAGAAAGGGTAGGTAGCGGCGTTGGCAAGCAGTACTTC
D gene: .; clone size: .; V gene: TRBV5-5; J gene: TRBJ1-2; CDR3 protein: CASSLRRSIQNYGYTF; CDR3 DNA: TGTGCCAGCAGCTTGAGGAGGTCGATCCAGAACTATGGCTACACCTTC
D gene: .; clone size: .; V gene: TRBV19; J gene: TRBJ1-5; CDR3 protein: CASSIPDYENQPQHF; CDR3 DNA: TGTGCCAGTAGTATTCCGGACTATGAGAATCAGCCCCAGCATTTT
D gene: TRBD1; clone size: .; V gene: TRBV7-9; J gene: TRBJ2-7; CDR3 protein: CASSLQQGKGYEQYF; CDR3 DNA: TGTGCCAGCAGCTTACAACAGGGGAAGGGCTACGAGCAGTACTTC
D gene: TRBD1; clone size: once; V gene: TRBV5-8; J gene: TRBJ1-3; CDR3 protein: CASSLGTGDGNTIYF; CDR3 DNA: TGTGCCAGCAGTCTCGGGACAGGGGACGGAAACACCATATATTTT
D gene: TRBD1; clone size: .; V gene: TRBV28; J gene: TRBJ1-6; CDR3 protein: CASSLLEGAGSYNSPLHF; CDR3 DNA: TGTGCCAGCAGTTTATTGGAGGGGGCGGGTTCCTATAATTCACCCCTCCACTTT
D gene: TRBD2; clone size: once; V gene: TRBV7-2; J gene: TRBJ2-7; CDR3 protein: CASSLGSAGGSYEQYF; CDR3 DNA: TGTGCCAGCAGCTTAGGTTCAGCGGGAGGGAGCTACGAGCAGTACTTC
D gene: TRBD1; clone size: .; V gene: TRBV7-2; J gene: TRBJ2-1; CDR3 protein: CASSVDRGNYNEQFF; CDR3 DNA: TGTGCCAGCAGCGTAGACAGGGGAAATTACAATGAGCAGTTCTTC
D gene: .; clone size: .; V gene: TRBV28; J gene: TRBJ2-3; CDR3 protein: CASSRTQDSTDTQYF; CDR3 DNA: TGTGCCAGCAGTCGTACTCAGGATAGCACAGATACGCAGTATTTT
D gene: .; clone size: .; V gene: TRBV6-5; J gene: TRBJ2-7; CDR3 protein: CASTGLSYEQYF; CDR3 DNA: TGTGCCAGCACGGGGTTATCCTACGAGCAGTACTTC
D gene: .; clone size: few; V gene: TRBV5-1; J gene: TRBJ1-5; CDR3 protein: CASSLQQLGQPQHF; CDR3 DNA: TGCGCCAGCAGCTTGCAACAGTTGGGTCAGCCCCAGCATTTT
D gene: .; clone size: .; V gene: TRBV7-2; J gene: TRBJ2-2; CDR3 protein: CASSLVSSRDTGELFF; CDR3 DNA: TGTGCCAGCAGCTTAGTGAGTTCGCGGGACACCGGGGAGCTGTTTTTT
D gene: TRBD1; clone size: .; V gene: TRBV7-2; J gene: TRBJ1-6; CDR3 protein: CASSLGTGVNSPLHF; CDR3 DNA: TGTGCCAGCAGCTTAGGCACAGGGGTGAATTCACCCCTCCACTTT
D gene: .; clone size: .; V gene: TRBV3-1/TRBV3-2; J gene: TRBJ2-1; CDR3 protein: CASSRGGEQFF; CDR3 DNA: TGTGCCAGCAGCCGAGGCGGTGAGCAGTTCTTC
D gene: .; clone size: .; V gene: TRBV5-1; J gene: TRBJ2-5; CDR3 protein: CASSSRQRGQETQYF; CDR3 DNA: TGCGCCAGCAGCTCGCGGCAAAGGGGGCAAGAGACCCAGTACTTC
D gene: TRBD1; clone size: .; V gene: TRBV19; J gene: TRBJ1-5; CDR3 protein: CASSLDRPNQPQHF; CDR3 DNA: TGTGCCAGTAGTTTGGACAGGCCGAATCAGCCCCAGCATTTT
D gene: .; clone size: .; V gene: TRBV9; J gene: TRBJ2-1; CDR3 protein: CASSTITGQTPERIYNEQFF; CDR3 DNA: TGTGCCAGCAGCACAATCACCGGACAGACACCAGAGCGGATCTACAATGAGCAGTTCTTC
D gene: .; clone size: .; V gene: TRBV7-7; J gene: TRBJ2-1; CDR3 protein: CASSQDSSSYNEQFF; CDR3 DNA: TGTGCCAGCAGCCAAGACAGTAGCTCCTACAATGAGCAGTTCTTC
D gene: TRBD2; clone size: .; V gene: TRBV6-5; J gene: TRBJ2-1; CDR3 protein: CASSWTSGSYNEQFF; CDR3 DNA: TGTGCCAGCAGTTGGACTAGCGGGAGCTACAATGAGCAGTTCTTC
D gene: .; clone size: .; V gene: TRBV25-1; J gene: TRBJ2-2; CDR3 protein: CASRLDFDTGELFF; CDR3 DNA: TGTGCCAGCAGGCTCGACTTTGACACCGGGGAGCTGTTTTTT